This T cell receptor beta chain was recovered during a study of OX40 agonist ivuxolimab in advanced cancers. About the study: The patients received ivuxolimab by intravenous route every 2 weeks at 0.01 to 10 mg/kg. Participants averaged around 60 years of age (range about 23 to 80) and were around 83% male.

TCRdb's table, derived via immunoSEQ multiplex PCR, lists solely in-frame clones and lacks some. The sample has some 17,000 clones, 75% to 90% seen once. The receptor's source is an adult with an advanced solid tumor such as melanoma, head and neck, liver or kidney cancer. This sample comprised CD4+ or CD8+ T cells sorted from blood, obtained in a trial of the OX40 agonist ivuxolimab.

This CDR3 is CASSVEGRGYGYTF. Here the CDR3 DNA reads TGTGCCAGCAGCGTGGAGGGCAGGGGCTATGGCTACACCTTC. The V gene is TRBV9, the J gene TRBJ1-2; maybe TRBD1 (6 bases). Between the trimmed V and J ends, which lost 2 bases and 4 bases, there was a span of 12 bases. CDR1 and CDR2 from the germline V gene are SGDLS and YYNGEE. The CDR3 totals 14 residues.